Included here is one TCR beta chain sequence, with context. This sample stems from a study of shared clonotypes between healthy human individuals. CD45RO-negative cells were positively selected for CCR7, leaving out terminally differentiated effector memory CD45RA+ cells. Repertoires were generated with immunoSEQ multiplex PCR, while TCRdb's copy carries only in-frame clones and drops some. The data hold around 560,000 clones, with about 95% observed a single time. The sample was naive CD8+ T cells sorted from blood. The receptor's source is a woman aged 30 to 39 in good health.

For the CDR3, the DNA is TGCGCCAGCAGCATAGGACAGTCCTACGAGCAGTACTTC. It translates to CASSIGQSYEQYF. V and J are TRBV5-1 and TRBJ2-7; D perhaps matches TRBD1 (6 bases). In germline, CDR1 is SGHRS, CDR2 YFSETQ. Trimming removed 4 bases at V and 1 base at J, with 9 bases between. The CDR3 has 13 residues.